The next 32 T cell receptor beta chains were all read from a single sample in a study of T cell changes during pregnancy in multiple sclerosis. Profiled with immunoSEQ multiplex PCR; TCRdb holds only in-frame clones, not every one. Of under 50,000 clones listed, just over 90% are singletons. The sample consisted of CD8+ T cells from peripheral blood mononuclear cells, taken after pregnancy. The receptors here all came from a female donor with multiple sclerosis, enrolled in a pregnancy study.

This sequence joins TRBV7-8 and TRBJ1-5; 7 bases map to TRBD1. J was trimmed by 4 bases and V by 3 bases; bases with no gene match: 6. The CDR3 covers 15 residues. Germline assignment: CDR1 SGHVS and CDR2 FQNEAQ. CDR3 protein: CASSLRGGSNQPQHF. CDR3 in DNA: TGTGCCAGCAGCTTGCGAGGGGGCTCGAATCAGCCCCAGCATTTT.

This chain uses TRBV4-1 with TRBJ2-7; 11 bases line up with TRBD2. The ends lost 3 bases at V and 4 bases at J; junction bases unmatched: 5. CDR1 is MGHRA, CDR2 YSYEKL, per germline. The CDR3 is 15 amino acids. DNA of the CDR3: TGCGCCAGCAGCCAGGGACTAGCGGCGGGATACGAGCAGTACTTC. It codes for CASSQGLAAGYEQYF.

The V call is TRBV7-3, the J call TRBJ2-6, with a possible D match to TRBD2 (5 bases). CDR1 SGHTA and CDR2 FQGTGA come from the germline V gene. This CDR3 is 15 amino acids long. Trimming shortened V by 5 bases and J by 4 bases, and 12 bases separated the two germline ends. For the CDR3, the DNA is TGTGCCAGCAGCCCATCGGGGTACGGGGCCAACGTCCTGACTTTC. Its protein is CASSPSGYGANVLTF.

The chain has TRBV19 and TRBJ2-7; no clear D gene. The V gene lost 0 bases and the J gene lost 2 bases, with 5 bases spanning the gap. This CDR3 region has 13 residues. Germline V gene lookup returns CDR1 LNHDA and CDR2 SQIVND (reference sequence). CDR3 coding DNA: TGTGCCAGTAGTATAGATCGTACCTACGAGCAGTACTTC. Residues: CASSIDRTYEQYF.

In this sample, this clone turned up once. The J gene is TRBJ2-5, the V gene TRBV13; 7 nucleotides line up with TRBD2. This CDR3 contains 15 residues. The V segment lost 1 base and the J segment 2 bases; nucleotides outside the gene matches: 4. Germline V gives CDR1 PRHDT, CDR2 FYEKMQ (reference sequence). In nucleotides, the CDR3 is TGTGCCAGCAGCTTAGCGGGAGGCAAGCAAGAGACCCAGTACTTC. Translating gives CASSLAGGKQETQYF.

The CDR3 bases are TGTGCCAGCAGTGAAAGGGGGAACACCGGGGAGCTGTTTTTT. Translated, it gives CASSERGNTGELFF. V and J are TRBV6-1 and TRBJ2-2; TRBD1 might be the D (5 bases). With 2 bases removed from V and 1 base from J, the gap between germline ends came to 5 bases. The CDR3 spans 14 residues. The germline V gene has CDR1 MNHNS and CDR2 SASEGT.

The chain joins TRBV18 to TRBJ2-3; TRBD2 matches at 7 bases. Losses at the gene ends were 4 bases for V and 6 bases for J; bases not matched to a gene: 4. Germline CDR1 KGHSH, CDR2 LQKENI. This CDR3 contains 13 residues. This chain's CDR3 is CASSREGQDTQYF. CDR3 coding DNA: TGTGCCAGCTCACGGGAGGGGCAGGATACGCAGTATTTT.

The rearrangement joins TRBV27 to TRBJ2-1; 9 bases fit TRBD2. The CDR3 runs to 15 residues. The J segment lost 6 bases and the V segment lost 2 bases, leaving 5 bases of the junction unmatched. In germline, CDR1 is MNHEY, CDR2 SMNVEV (reference sequence). The CDR3 sequence is CASSLRAGGPNEQFF. In nucleotides, the CDR3 is TGTGCCAGCAGTTTAAGGGCGGGAGGGCCCAATGAGCAGTTCTTC.

The chain carries TRBV28 and TRBJ2-2; 7 nucleotides agree with TRBD1. Germline V gene data show CDR1 as MDHEN and CDR2 as SYDVKM. The CDR3 is made up of 16 amino acids. The J segment lost 1 base and the V segment lost 6 bases, leaving 8 bases of the junction unmatched. As DNA, the CDR3 is TGTGCCAGCAGAAGCACAGGGGCAGGGAACACCGGGGAGCTGTTTTTT. It codes for CASRSTGAGNTGELFF.

The chain combines TRBV5-1 with TRBJ2-3; D is possibly TRBD2 (5 bases). CDR1 is SGHRS and CDR2 is YFSETQ in the germline V gene. This CDR3 region has 15 residues. The V gene lost 4 bases and the J gene lost 0 bases, with 12 bases spanning the gap. The CDR3 DNA follows: TGCGCCAGCAGCCCCGGGGTCCCGAGCACAGATACGCAGTATTTT. Encoded protein: CASSPGVPSTDTQYF.

This chain joins TRBV7-9 and TRBJ2-7; 13 bases line up with TRBD2. The CDR3 runs 17 residues. Germline CDR1 is SEHNR and CDR2 is FQNEAQ (reference sequence). V was clipped by 5 bases and J by 1 base; unmatched bases: 8. CDR3 region: CASSGTSGKLISYEQYF. CDR3 coding DNA: TGTGCCAGCAGCGGGACTAGCGGGAAACTTATTTCCTACGAGCAGTACTTC.

The chain is built from TRBV10-1 and TRBJ1-6; no clear D gene. Germline values: CDR1 WNHNN, CDR2 SYGVQD (reference sequence). The CDR3 consists of 16 residues. Trimming took 0 bases from V and 8 from J, leaving 14 bases between them. The CDR3 protein is CASSESGEPADSPLHF. Written as DNA, the CDR3 is TGCGCCAGCAGTGAGTCGGGCGAGCCAGCGGATTCACCCCTCCACTTT.

The rearrangement joins TRBV7-9 to TRBJ2-7, with TRBD1 as a possible D gene (7 bases). Germline loops: CDR1 SEHNR, CDR2 FQNEAQ (reference sequence). V lost 8 bases and J lost 3, with 17 bases in between. The length of the CDR3 is 14 residues. The CDR3 protein is CASGGTALIYEQYF. In nucleotides, the CDR3 is TGTGCCAGCGGAGGGACAGCGCTTATCTACGAGCAGTACTTC.

This chain joins TRBV27 and TRBJ1-1, with D tentatively TRBD1 (6 bases). This CDR3 spans 12 amino acids. In germline, CDR1 is MNHEY, CDR2 SMNVEV (reference sequence). V was cut by 3 bases and J by 8 bases, with 10 bases left in between. CDR3 loop: CASSFPGQEAFF. DNA for the CDR3: TGTGCCAGCAGTTTTCCCGGACAGGAAGCTTTCTTT.

CDR3 nucleotide sequence: TGCGCCAGCAGCCAAGATTTCGGGGGGGGCTTGGATACGCAGTATTTT. This gives the protein CASSQDFGGGLDTQYF. The chain employs TRBV4-3 and TRBJ2-3, with 8 positions matching TRBD2. The length of the CDR3 is 16 residues. Germline CDR1 and CDR2: LGHNA and YSLEER. Unmatched junction bases numbered 8, after V lost 0 bases and J lost 6 bases.

The chain carries TRBV7-2 and TRBJ2-3, with 7 bases that match TRBD1. Germline-derived CDR1 and CDR2 are SGHTA and FQGNSA. The CDR3 is made up of 17 amino acids. V lost 5 bases and J lost 3; bases outside the gene matches: 14. CDR3 sequence (DNA): TGTGCCAGCAGCCTGGGGGTCCGAGACAGGGAGACAGATACGCAGTATTTT. Translated, it gives CASSLGVRDRETDTQYF. Looking up the rest from reference TRBV7-2 and TRBJ2-3 gives the full variable domain: GAGVSQSPSNKVTEKGKDVELRCDPISGHTALYWYRQSLGQGLEFLIYFQGNSAPDKSGLPSDRFSAERTGGSVSTLTIQRTQQEDSAVYLCASSLGVRDRETDTQYFGPGTRLTVL.

In its sample, this clone was seen once. The chain couples TRBV19 to TRBJ1-1; D gene unclear. CDR3 size: 13 residues. CDR1 LNHDA and CDR2 SQIVND come from the germline V gene (reference sequence). V dropped 5 bases and J dropped 0 bases, with 7 bases sitting between them. The DNA for the CDR3 is TGTGCCAGTAGTCTCCGTATGAACACTGAAGCTTTCTTT. This gives the protein CASSLRMNTEAFF.

This clone was seen only once. The CDR3, as DNA: TGTGCCAGCAGTTTCTCTGCAGGGCACTACGAGCAGTACTTC. Its protein is CASSFSAGHYEQYF. This chain uses TRBV27 with TRBJ2-7, with a weak D call TRBD1 (5 bases). Trimming stripped 3 bases from V and 3 bases from J, with 12 bases between. CDR3 length: 14 residues. Germline-derived CDR1 and CDR2 are MNHEY and SMNVEV (reference sequence).

V is TRBV9 and J is TRBJ2-1, with 8 bases identical to TRBD1. The CDR3 consists of 14 residues. V dropped 3 bases and J dropped 8; count of bases not matched to a gene: 7. Germline CDR1 is SGDLS and CDR2 is YYNGEE. CDR3 sequence reads: CASSAPDRVYEQFF. CDR3 in DNA: TGTGCCAGCAGCGCCCCGGACAGGGTGTATGAGCAGTTCTTC.

V usage is TRBV7-8 and J usage is TRBJ1-2; a possible D gene is TRBD1 (5 bases). V gave up 1 base and J gave up 5 bases, with 8 bases separating them. The CDR3 is 13 residues long. Per germline, CDR1 SGHVS and CDR2 FQNEAQ. The DNA for the CDR3 is TGTGCCAGCAGCTTAGATAGGGGTTATGGCTACACCTTC. Its translation is CASSLDRGYGYTF. Complete variable domain (other parts from reference TRBV7-8 and TRBJ1-2): GAGVSQSPRYKVAKRGQDVALRCDPISGHVSLFWYQQALGQGPEFLTYFQNEAQLDKSGLPSDRFFAERPEGSVSTLKIQRTQQEDSAVYLCASSLDRGYGYTFGSGTRLTVV.

This clone was observed once. This chain connects TRBV19 to TRBJ2-7, with a tentative D call TRBD1 (5 bases). The CDR3 has 15 residues. Trimming stripped 0 bases from V and 3 bases from J, with 12 bases between. Per the germline V gene, CDR1 is LNHDA and CDR2 is SQIVND (reference sequence). The CDR3 DNA is TGTGCCAGTAGTATAGATCTTGGGCAGGGCTACGAGCAGTACTTC. Translated: CASSIDLGQGYEQYF.

This chain uses TRBV9 with TRBJ2-6; D possibly corresponds to TRBD1 (6 bases). V dropped 1 base and J dropped 2 bases, with 7 bases sitting between them. This CDR3 spans 15 amino acids. Germline loops: CDR1 SGDLS, CDR2 YYNGEE. CDR3 sequence reads: CASSVNRAGANVLTF. For the CDR3, the DNA is TGTGCCAGCAGCGTAAACAGGGCTGGGGCCAACGTCCTGACTTTC. Complete variable domain (other parts from reference TRBV9 and TRBJ2-6): DSGVTQTPKHLITATGQRVTLRCSPRSGDLSVYWYQQSLDQGLQFLIQYYNGEERAKGNILERFSAQQFPDLHSELNLSSLELGDSALYFCASSVNRAGANVLTFGAGSRLTVL.

The chain carries TRBV5-1 and TRBJ2-3, with 12 bases aligning to TRBD2. V shed 6 bases, J shed 3 bases, and the junction held 11 bases outside the gene matches. Germline CDR1 is SGHRS and CDR2 is YFSETQ. The CDR3 contains 17 residues. CDR3 coding DNA: TGCGCCAGCAAGATGGCTAGCGGGGGGGCCGAGACAGATACGCAGTATTTT. This sequence encodes CASKMASGGAETDTQYF.

The DNA of the CDR3 is TGTGCCAGCAGCTTGGTGGGGGGAAAGGATGGCTACACCTTC. Translation: CASSLVGGKDGYTF. The V gene is TRBV5-4, the J gene TRBJ1-2; a possible D gene is TRBD1 (5 bases). Germline V gene data show CDR1 as SGHNT and CDR2 as YYREEE (reference sequence). The CDR3 totals 14 residues. V was pared by 0 bases and J by 6 bases, with 12 bases between.

The chain recombines TRBV5-1 with TRBJ1-1; tentatively, D is TRBD1 (5 bases). Trimming took 4 bases from V and 1 from J, leaving 17 bases between them. CDR1 and CDR2 (germline): SGHRS, YFSETQ. The CDR3 is 16 amino acids. Here the CDR3 reads CASSVSRALSNTEAFF. DNA of the CDR3: TGCGCCAGCAGCGTGTCCAGGGCCTTATCGAACACTGAAGCTTTCTTT.

The DNA of the CDR3 is TGCGCCAGCAGCCAAGATACAGGCGACAATCAGCCCCAGCATTTT. The encoded protein is CASSQDTGDNQPQHF. The chain links TRBV4-3 to TRBJ1-5, with D possibly being TRBD1 (5 bases). V was pared by 0 bases and J by 3 bases, with 9 bases between. Germline V gene lookup returns CDR1 LGHNA and CDR2 YSLEER. CDR3 length equals 15 residues.

The rearrangement links TRBV9 to TRBJ2-3; no firm D call. The CDR3 is made up of 14 amino acids. Trimming took off 0 bases at V and 1 base at J, with 6 bases between the two ends. Germline V gene data show CDR1 as SGDLS and CDR2 as YYNGEE. The DNA of the CDR3 is TGTGCCAGCAGCGTAGTGGTAGGCACAGATACGCAGTATTTT. The encoded protein is CASSVVVGTDTQYF.

The chain couples TRBV9 to TRBJ2-1; 10 bases are shared with TRBD2. Trimming at V came to 1 base and at J to 3 bases, leaving 1 base not matched to a gene. CDR1 is SGDLS and CDR2 is YYNGEE in the germline V gene. The CDR3 has 15 amino acids. The DNA for the CDR3 is TGTGCCAGCAGCGTACTAGCGGGGGACTACAATGAGCAGTTCTTC. Its protein is CASSVLAGDYNEQFF.

The V call is TRBV7-6, the J call TRBJ2-7; 13 nucleotides match TRBD2. The V gene's germline CDR1 is SGHVS and CDR2 FNYEAQ. The CDR3 length is 15 residues. J lost 5 bases, V lost 4 bases, and 5 bases had no gene match. The CDR3 region has the DNA TGTGCCAGCAGCTGGACTAGCGGGAGTTCGGACGAGCAGTACTTC. This codes for CASSWTSGSSDEQYF. Together with reference TRBV7-6 and TRBJ2-7, the CDR3 gives the full variable domain: GAGVSQSPRYKVTKRGQDVALRCDPISGHVSLYWYRQALGQGPEFLTYFNYEAQQDKSGLPNDRFSAERPEGSISTLTIQRTEQRDSAMYRCASSWTSGSSDEQYFGPGTRLTVT.

The genes are TRBV29-1 and TRBJ2-3; 9 bases are shared with TRBD1. CDR3 size: 16 residues. Germline-derived CDR1 and CDR2 are SQVTM and ANQGSEA. The trim removed 0 bases at V and 0 bases at J, leaving 4 bases unmatched. The DNA of the CDR3 is TGCAGCGTTGAAGAATGGGACAGGGAGAGCACAGATACGCAGTATTTT. Encoded protein: CSVEEWDRESTDTQYF.

The chain links TRBV27 to TRBJ2-7; 11 bases agree with TRBD1. The ends lost 6 bases at V and 2 bases at J; junction bases unmatched: 18. Germline V gives CDR1 MNHEY, CDR2 SMNVEV (reference sequence). The CDR3 spans 19 residues. Here the CDR3 reads CASRGAAIRDRGSAYEQYF. The CDR3 region has the DNA TGTGCCAGCAGGGGGGCGGCGATTAGGGACAGGGGGTCAGCCTACGAGCAGTACTTC.

In its sample, this clone was seen once. The gene calls are TRBV10-2 and TRBJ1-6; TRBD1 matches 8 bases. The length of the CDR3 is 16 residues. Germline V lookup: CDR1 WSHSY, CDR2 SAAADI. V was pared by 6 bases and J by 0 bases, with 4 bases of the junction left unmatched. Here the CDR3 DNA reads TGCGCCAGCAGGAGGACAGGGAGCTCCTATAATTCACCCCTCCACTTT. As protein: CASRRTGSSYNSPLHF.